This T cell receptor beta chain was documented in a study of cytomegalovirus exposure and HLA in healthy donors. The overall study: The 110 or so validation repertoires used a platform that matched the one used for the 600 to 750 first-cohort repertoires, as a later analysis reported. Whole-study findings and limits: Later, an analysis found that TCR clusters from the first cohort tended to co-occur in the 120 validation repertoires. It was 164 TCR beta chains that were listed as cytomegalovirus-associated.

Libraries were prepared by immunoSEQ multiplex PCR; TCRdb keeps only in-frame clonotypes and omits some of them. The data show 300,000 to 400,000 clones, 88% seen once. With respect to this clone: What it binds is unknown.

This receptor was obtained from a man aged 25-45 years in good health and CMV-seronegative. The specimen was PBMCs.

The CDR3 protein is CASSLALRESSGNTIYF. For the CDR3, the DNA is TGTGCCAGCAGCTTAGCGCTAAGGGAGAGCTCTGGAAACACCATATATTTT. V is TRBV7-9 and J is TRBJ1-3; D remains unclear. Per germline, CDR1 SEHNR and CDR2 FQNEAQ (reference sequence). CDR3 length: 17 residues. The germline V and J ends were trimmed by 0 bases and 0 bases, with 12 bases remaining between them.